A selection of T cell receptor beta chains follows, all from one sample in a study of cytomegalovirus exposure and HLA in healthy donors. Produced via immunoSEQ multiplex PCR; TCRdb's table is partial and in-frame only. The sample lists around 93,000 clones; roughly 60% were seen once. Source material: PBMCs. The receptor source for this set is a boy between 10 and 17 years old in good health and CMV-seropositive. The CDR3 runs from the conserved cysteine through the conserved F or W. Fields, in order: CDR3 protein, V gene, J gene.

CDR3 protein: CASSIQVNSGYNSPLHF
V gene: TRBV2
J gene: TRBJ1-6

CDR3 protein: CATARDITQPQHF
V gene: TRBV15
J gene: TRBJ1-5

CDR3 protein: CASATGEGYGYTF
V gene: TRBV19
J gene: TRBJ1-2

CDR3 protein: CASSSGSGTSGEQFF
V gene: TRBV11-3
J gene: TRBJ2-1

CDR3 protein: CASSYDPRSAEAFF
V gene: TRBV6-5
J gene: TRBJ1-1

CDR3 protein: CASSLSGTLAYEQYF
V gene: TRBV27
J gene: TRBJ2-7

CDR3 protein: CASSTTGGTEAFF
V gene: TRBV19
J gene: TRBJ1-1

CDR3 protein: CAWSVRGSREAFF
V gene: TRBV30
J gene: TRBJ1-1

CDR3 protein: CASSLTHRSGTEAFF
V gene: TRBV28
J gene: TRBJ1-1

CDR3 protein: CASIRDSGNTIYF
V gene: TRBV6-1
J gene: TRBJ1-3

CDR3 protein: CASSLVPSGPQETQYF
V gene: TRBV5-1
J gene: TRBJ2-5

CDR3 protein: CASQITMDSGYGYTF
V gene: TRBV6-5
J gene: TRBJ1-2

CDR3 protein: CATSGRTRSSYNSPLHF
V gene: TRBV15
J gene: TRBJ1-6

CDR3 protein: CASSLLGTGNTGELFF
V gene: TRBV7-2
J gene: TRBJ2-2

CDR3 protein: CASTGGLSSYNEQFF
V gene: TRBV6-5
J gene: TRBJ2-1

CDR3 protein: CASSGRDRGFGTEAFF
V gene: TRBV5-4
J gene: TRBJ1-1